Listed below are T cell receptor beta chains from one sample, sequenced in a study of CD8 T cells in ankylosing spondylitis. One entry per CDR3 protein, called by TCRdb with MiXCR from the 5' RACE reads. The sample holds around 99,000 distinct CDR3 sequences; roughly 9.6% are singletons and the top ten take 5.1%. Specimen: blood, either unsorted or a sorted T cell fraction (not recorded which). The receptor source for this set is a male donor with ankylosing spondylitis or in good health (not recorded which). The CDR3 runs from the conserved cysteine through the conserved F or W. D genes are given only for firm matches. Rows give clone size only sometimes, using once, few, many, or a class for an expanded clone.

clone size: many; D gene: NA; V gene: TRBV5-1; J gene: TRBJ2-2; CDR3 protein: CASSSSYVTGELFF; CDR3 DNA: TGCGCCAGCAGCTCATCGTACGTCACCGGGGAGCTGTTTTTT
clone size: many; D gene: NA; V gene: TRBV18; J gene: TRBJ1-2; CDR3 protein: CASSPTGQIYGYTF; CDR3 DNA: TGTGCCAGCTCACCTACTGGACAGATCTATGGCTACACCTTC
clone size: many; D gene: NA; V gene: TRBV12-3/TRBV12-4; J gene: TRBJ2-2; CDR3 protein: CASSKGLNTGELFF; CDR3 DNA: TGTGCCAGCAGTAAAGGACTGAACACCGGGGAGCTGTTTTTT
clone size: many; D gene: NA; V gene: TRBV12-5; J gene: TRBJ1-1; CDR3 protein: CAIPGIRAEAFF; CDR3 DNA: TGTGCTATTCCCGGGATTCGCGCTGAAGCTTTCTTT
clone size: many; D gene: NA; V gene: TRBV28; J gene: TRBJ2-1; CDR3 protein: CASSFSGPIMDEQFF; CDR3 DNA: TGTGCCAGCAGTTTTTCCGGGCCAATTATGGATGAGCAGTTCTTC
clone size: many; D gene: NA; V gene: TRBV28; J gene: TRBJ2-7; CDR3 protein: CASSLLPQAGYEQYF; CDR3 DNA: TGTGCCAGCAGTTTATTGCCCCAGGCTGGCTACGAGCAGTACTTC
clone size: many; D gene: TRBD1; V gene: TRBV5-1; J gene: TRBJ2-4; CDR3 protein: CASSSDPGTGFQYF; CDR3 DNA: TGCGCCAGCAGCTCTGACCCCGGGACAGGGTTTCAGTACTTC
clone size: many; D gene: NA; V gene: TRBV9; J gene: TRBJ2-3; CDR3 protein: CASSVESDTQYF; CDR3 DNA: TGTGCCAGCAGCGTCGAATCAGATACGCAGTATTTT
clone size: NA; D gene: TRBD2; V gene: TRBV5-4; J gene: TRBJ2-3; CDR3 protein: CASSQGVLAGGTDTQYF; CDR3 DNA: TGTGCCAGCAGCCAGGGGGTACTAGCGGGGGGCACAGATACGCAGTATTTT
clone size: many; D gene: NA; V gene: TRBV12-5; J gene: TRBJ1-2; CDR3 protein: CASAAGFGYGYTF; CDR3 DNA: TGTGCTAGTGCCGCCGGTTTTGGCTATGGCTACACCTTC
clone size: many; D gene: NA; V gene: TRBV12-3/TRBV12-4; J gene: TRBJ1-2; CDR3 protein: CASMGLGQSINYGYTF; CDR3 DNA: TGTGCCAGCATGGGGTTGGGCCAATCAATTAACTATGGCTACACCTTC
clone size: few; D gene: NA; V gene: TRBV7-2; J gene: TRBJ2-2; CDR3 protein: CASSWRGNTGELFF; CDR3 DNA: TGTGCCAGCAGCTGGAGAGGGAACACCGGGGAGCTGTTTTTT
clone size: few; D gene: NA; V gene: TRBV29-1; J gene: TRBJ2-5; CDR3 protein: CSGASGQGETQYF; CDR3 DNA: TGCAGCGGCGCCTCGGGACAAGGGGAGACCCAGTACTTC
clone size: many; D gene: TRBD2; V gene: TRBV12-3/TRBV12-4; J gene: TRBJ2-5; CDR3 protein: CASSPRTSEETQYF; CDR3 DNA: TGTGCCAGCAGTCCCCGGACTAGCGAAGAGACCCAGTACTTC
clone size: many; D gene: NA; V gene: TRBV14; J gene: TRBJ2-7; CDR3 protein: CASSQDTSPGYSYEQYF; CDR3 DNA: TGTGCCAGCAGCCAAGATACATCCCCAGGGTACTCCTACGAGCAGTACTTC
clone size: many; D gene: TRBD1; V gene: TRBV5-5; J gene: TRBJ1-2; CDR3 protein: CASSLPWTGGNDYGYTF; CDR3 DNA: TGTGCCAGCAGCTTACCTTGGACAGGGGGCAATGACTATGGCTACACCTTC
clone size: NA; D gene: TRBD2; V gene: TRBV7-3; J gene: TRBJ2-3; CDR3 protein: CASTAPLADLSSTDTQYF; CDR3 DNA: TGTGCCAGCACAGCTCCACTAGCGGATCTCTCTAGCACAGATACGCAGTATTTT
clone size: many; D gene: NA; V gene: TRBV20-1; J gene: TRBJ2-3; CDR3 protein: CSASSSDGPDTQYF; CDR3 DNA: TGCAGTGCTAGTTCGTCTGATGGGCCAGATACGCAGTATTTT
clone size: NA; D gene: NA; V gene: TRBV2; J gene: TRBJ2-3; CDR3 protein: CASSRYTGDYGVSTDTQYF; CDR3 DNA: TGTGCCAGCAGTCGATATACAGGGGACTACGGGGTTAGCACAGATACGCAGTATTTT
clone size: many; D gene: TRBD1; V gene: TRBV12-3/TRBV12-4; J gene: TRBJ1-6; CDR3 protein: CASLQGGVLSPLHF; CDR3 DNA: TGTGCCAGCCTACAGGGGGGTGTTTTGTCACCCCTCCACTTT
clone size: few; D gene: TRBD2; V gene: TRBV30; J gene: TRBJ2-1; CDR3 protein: CAWRRAAGGNNEQFF; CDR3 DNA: TGTGCCTGGAGAAGGGCAGCGGGGGGTAACAATGAGCAGTTCTTC
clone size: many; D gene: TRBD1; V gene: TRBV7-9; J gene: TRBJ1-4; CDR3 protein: CASSWHNRGEKLFF; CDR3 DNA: TGTGCCAGCAGCTGGCATAACAGGGGGGAAAAACTGTTTTTT
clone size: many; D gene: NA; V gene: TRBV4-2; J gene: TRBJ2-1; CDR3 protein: CASSQDGGNEQFF; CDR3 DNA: TGTGCCAGCAGCCAAGATGGGGGGAATGAGCAGTTCTTC
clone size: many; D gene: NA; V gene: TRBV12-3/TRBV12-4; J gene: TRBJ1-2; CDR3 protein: CASSLVGPHYGYTF; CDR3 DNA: TGTGCCAGCAGTTTGGTAGGGCCCCACTATGGCTACACCTTC
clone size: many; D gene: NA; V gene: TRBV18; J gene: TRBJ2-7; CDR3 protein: CASSPSSPNEQYF; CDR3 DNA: TGTGCCAGCTCACCCTCTTCACCGAACGAGCAGTACTTC
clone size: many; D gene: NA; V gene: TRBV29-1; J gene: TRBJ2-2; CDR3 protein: CSVRKLENSGELFF; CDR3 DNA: TGCAGCGTCCGGAAACTCGAAAACTCGGGGGAGCTGTTTTTT
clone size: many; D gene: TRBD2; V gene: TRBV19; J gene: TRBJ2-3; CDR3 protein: CASSMEVAGGPGATQYF; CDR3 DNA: TGTGCCAGTAGTATGGAGGTCGCGGGGGGGCCGGGTGCTACGCAGTATTTT
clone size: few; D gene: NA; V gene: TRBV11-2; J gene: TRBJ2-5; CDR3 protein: CASSFGGPGTQYF; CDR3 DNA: TGTGCCAGCAGCTTTGGGGGGCCTGGGACCCAGTACTTC
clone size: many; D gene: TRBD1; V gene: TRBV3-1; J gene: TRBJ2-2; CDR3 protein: CASSHPRTGFTGELFF; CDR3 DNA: TGTGCCAGCAGCCATCCTAGGACAGGGTTCACCGGGGAGCTGTTTTTT
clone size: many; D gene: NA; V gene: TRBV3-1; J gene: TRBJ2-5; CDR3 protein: CASSQTSWETQYF; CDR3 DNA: TGTGCCAGCAGCCAAACTAGTTGGGAGACCCAGTACTTC
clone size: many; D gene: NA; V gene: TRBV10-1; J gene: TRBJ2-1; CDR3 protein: CASSESELGHLRHEQFF; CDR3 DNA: TGCGCCAGCAGTGAATCGGAGCTGGGACACCTACGGCATGAGCAGTTCTTC
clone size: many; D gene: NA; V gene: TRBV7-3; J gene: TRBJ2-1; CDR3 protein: CASSPQTTEYNEQFF; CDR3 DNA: TGTGCCAGCAGCCCGCAAACCACAGAATACAATGAGCAGTTCTTC
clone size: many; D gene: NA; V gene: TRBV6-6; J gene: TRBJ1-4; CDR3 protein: CASSRQEEKLFF; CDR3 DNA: TGTGCCAGCAGCCGACAGGAAGAGAAACTGTTTTTT
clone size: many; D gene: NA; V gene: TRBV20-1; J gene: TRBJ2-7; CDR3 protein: CSASKGSSYEQYF; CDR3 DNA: TGCAGTGCTAGTAAGGGGAGCTCCTACGAGCAGTACTTC
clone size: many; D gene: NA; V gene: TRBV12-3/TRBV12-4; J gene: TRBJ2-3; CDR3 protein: CASSKTTSTQYF; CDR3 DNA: TGTGCCAGCAGTAAGACTACAAGTACGCAGTATTTT
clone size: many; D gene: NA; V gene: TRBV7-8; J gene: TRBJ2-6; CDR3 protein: CASSINRGANVLTF; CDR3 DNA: TGTGCCAGCAGCATAAATCGGGGGGCCAACGTCCTGACTTTC
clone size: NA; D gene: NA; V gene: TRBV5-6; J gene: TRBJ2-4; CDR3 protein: CASSLTGARIQNIQYF; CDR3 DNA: TGTGCCAGCAGCTTGACGGGGGCCCGAATCCAAAACATTCAGTACTTC
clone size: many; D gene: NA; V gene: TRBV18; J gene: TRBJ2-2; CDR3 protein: CASSPGDSPRTGELFF; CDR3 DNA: TGTGCCAGCTCACCCGGCGACAGCCCCCGCACCGGGGAGCTGTTTTTT
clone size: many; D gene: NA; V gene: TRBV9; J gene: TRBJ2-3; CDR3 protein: CASSVADLRGRPLDTQYF; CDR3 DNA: TGTGCCAGCAGCGTAGCCGACCTGAGGGGCCGACCCTTAGATACGCAGTATTTT